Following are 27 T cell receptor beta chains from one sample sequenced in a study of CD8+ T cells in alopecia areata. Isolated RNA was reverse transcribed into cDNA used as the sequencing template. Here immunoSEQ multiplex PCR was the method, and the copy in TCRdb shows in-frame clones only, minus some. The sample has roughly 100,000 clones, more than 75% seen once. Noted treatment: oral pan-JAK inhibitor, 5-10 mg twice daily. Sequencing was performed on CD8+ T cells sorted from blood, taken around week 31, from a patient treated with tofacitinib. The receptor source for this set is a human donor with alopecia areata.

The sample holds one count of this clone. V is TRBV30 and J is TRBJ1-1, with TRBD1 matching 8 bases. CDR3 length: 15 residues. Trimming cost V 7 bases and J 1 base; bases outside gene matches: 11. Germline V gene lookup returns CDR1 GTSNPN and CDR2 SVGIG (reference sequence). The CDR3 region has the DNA TGTGCCTCCACAACTACGGGGACAGGGAACACTGAAGCTTTCTTT. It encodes CASTTTGTGNTEAFF.

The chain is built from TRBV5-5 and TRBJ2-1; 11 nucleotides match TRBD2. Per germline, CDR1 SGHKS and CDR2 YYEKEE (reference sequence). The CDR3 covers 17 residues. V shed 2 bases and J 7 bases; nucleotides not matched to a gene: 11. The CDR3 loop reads CASSLLAGVSMRNEQFF. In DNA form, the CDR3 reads TGTGCCAGCAGCTTACTAGCGGGAGTGTCGATGCGGAATGAGCAGTTCTTC.

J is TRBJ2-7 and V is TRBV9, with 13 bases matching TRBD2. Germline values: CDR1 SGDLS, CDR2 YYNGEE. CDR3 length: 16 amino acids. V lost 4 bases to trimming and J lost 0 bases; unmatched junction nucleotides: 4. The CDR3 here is CASSPGLAGDSYEQYF. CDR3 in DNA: TGTGCCAGCAGCCCAGGACTAGCGGGGGACTCCTACGAGCAGTACTTC.

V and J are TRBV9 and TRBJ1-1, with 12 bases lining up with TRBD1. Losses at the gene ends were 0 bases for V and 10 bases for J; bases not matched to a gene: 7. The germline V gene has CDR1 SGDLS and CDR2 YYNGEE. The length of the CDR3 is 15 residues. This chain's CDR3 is CASSVGGTGGPGAFF. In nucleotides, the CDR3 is TGTGCCAGCAGCGTAGGGGGGACAGGGGGCCCCGGAGCTTTCTTT.

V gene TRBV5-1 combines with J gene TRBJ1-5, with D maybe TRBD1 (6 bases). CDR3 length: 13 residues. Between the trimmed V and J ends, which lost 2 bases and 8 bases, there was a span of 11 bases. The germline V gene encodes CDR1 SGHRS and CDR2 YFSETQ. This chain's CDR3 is CASSFTGREPQHF. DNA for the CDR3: TGCGCCAGCAGCTTCACAGGGCGGGAGCCCCAGCATTTT.

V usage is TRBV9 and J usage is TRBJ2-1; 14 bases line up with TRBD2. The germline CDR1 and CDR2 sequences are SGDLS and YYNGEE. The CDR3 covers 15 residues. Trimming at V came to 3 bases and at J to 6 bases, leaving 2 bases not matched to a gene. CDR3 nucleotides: TGTGCCAGCAGCGCGACTAGCGGGAGGGCCAATGAGCAGTTCTTC. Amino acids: CASSATSGRANEQFF.

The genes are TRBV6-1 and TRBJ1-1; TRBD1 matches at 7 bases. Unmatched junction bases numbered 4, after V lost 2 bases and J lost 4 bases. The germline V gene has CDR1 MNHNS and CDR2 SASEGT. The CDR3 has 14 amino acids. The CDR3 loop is CASSEISGGTEAFF. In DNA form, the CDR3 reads TGTGCCAGCAGTGAAATCTCAGGGGGCACTGAAGCTTTCTTT.

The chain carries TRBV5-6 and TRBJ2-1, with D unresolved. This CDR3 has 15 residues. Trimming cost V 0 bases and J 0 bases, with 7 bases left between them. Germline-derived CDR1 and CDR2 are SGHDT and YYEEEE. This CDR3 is CASSLEVNSYNEQFF. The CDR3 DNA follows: TGTGCCAGCAGCTTGGAGGTTAACTCCTACAATGAGCAGTTCTTC. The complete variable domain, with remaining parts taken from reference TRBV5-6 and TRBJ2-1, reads DAGVTQSPTHLIKTRGQQVTLRCSPKSGHDTVSWYQQALGQGPQFIFQYYEEEERQRGNFPDRFSGHQFPNYSSELNVNALLLGDSALYLCASSLEVNSYNEQFFGPGTRLTVL.

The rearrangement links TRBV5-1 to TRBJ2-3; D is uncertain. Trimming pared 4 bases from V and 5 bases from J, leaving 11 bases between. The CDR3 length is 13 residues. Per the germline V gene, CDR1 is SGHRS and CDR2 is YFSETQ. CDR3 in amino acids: CASSPGGVDTQYF. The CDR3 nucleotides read TGCGCCAGCAGCCCCGGTGGGGTAGATACGCAGTATTTT. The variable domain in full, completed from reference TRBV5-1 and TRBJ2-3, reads KAGVTQTPRYLIKTRGQQVTLSCSPISGHRSVSWYQQTPGQGLQFLFEYFSETQRNKGNFPGRFSGRQFSNSRSEMNVSTLELGDSALYLCASSPGGVDTQYFGPGTRLTVL.

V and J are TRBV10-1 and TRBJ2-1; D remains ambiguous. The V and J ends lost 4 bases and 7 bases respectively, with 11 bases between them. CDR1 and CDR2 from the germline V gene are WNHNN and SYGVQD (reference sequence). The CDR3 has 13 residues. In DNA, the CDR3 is TGCGCCAGCAGTGGTAACACCAGAAATGAGCAGTTCTTC. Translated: CASSGNTRNEQFF.

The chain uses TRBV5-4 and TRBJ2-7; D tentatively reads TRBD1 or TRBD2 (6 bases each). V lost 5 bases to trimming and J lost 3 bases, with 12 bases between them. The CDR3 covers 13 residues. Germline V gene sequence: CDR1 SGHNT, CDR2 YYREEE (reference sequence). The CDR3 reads CASSAGHLYEQYF. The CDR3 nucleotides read TGTGCCAGCAGTGCGGGACACCTCTACGAGCAGTACTTC.

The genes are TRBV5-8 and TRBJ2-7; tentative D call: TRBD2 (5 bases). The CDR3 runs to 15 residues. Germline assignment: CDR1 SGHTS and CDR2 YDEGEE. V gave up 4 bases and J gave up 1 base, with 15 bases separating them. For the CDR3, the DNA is TGTGCCAGCAGCCGACGAGGCAGCGGATCCTACGAGCAGTACTTC. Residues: CASSRRGSGSYEQYF.

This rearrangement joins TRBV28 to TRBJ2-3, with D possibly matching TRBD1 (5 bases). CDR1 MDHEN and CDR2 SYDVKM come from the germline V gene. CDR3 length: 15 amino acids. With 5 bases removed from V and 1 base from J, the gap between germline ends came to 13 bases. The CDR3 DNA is TGTGCCAGCAGTAGAGGTCAGGGTGGCACAGATACGCAGTATTTT. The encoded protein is CASSRGQGGTDTQYF.

The CDR3 loop is CASSISGANVLTF. The CDR3 DNA reads as TGTGCCAGCAGTATCTCTGGGGCCAACGTCCTGACTTTC. This chain joins TRBV9 and TRBJ2-6, with unresolved D. Trimming removed 5 bases at V and 0 bases at J, with 3 bases between. The CDR3 is 13 amino acids. From germline, CDR1 is SGDLS and CDR2 YYNGEE.

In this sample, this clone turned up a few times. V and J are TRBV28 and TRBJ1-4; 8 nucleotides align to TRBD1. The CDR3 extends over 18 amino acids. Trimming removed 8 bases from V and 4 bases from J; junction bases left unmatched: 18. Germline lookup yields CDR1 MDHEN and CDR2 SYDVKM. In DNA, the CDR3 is TGTGCCAGCCTGGGGGACTTATCCGGGACAGGTCTTAATGAAAAACTGTTTTTT. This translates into CASLGDLSGTGLNEKLFF. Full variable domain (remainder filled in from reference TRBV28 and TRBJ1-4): DVKVTQSSRYLVKRTGEKVFLECVQDMDHENMFWYRQDPGLGLRLIYFSYDVKMKEKGDIPEGYSVSREKKERFSLILESASTNQTSMYLCASLGDLSGTGLNEKLFFGSGTQLSVL.

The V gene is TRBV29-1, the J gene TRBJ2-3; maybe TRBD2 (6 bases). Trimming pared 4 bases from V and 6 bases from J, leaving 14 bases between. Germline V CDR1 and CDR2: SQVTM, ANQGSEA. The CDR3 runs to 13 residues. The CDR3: CSVVSGEGDTQYF. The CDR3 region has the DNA TGCAGCGTTGTCTCGGGAGAAGGGGATACGCAGTATTTT.

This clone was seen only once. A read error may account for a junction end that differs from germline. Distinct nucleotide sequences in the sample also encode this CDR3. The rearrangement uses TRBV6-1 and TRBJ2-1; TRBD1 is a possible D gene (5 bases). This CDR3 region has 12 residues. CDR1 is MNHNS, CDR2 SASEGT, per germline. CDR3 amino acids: CASRVGSYEQFF. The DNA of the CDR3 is TGTGCTAGCAGGGTGGGTTCTTATGAGCAGTTCTTC.

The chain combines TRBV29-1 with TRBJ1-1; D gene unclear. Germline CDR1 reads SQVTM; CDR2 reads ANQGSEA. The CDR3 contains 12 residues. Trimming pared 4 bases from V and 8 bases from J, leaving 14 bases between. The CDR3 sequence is CSVVWGRTEAFF. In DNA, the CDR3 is TGCAGCGTTGTCTGGGGAAGGACCGAAGCTTTCTTT.

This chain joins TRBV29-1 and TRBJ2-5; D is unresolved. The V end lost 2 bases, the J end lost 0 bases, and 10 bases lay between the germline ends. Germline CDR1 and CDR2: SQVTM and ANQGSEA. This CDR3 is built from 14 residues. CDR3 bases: TGCAGCGTTGAATGGGTAGGGTACCAAGAGACCCAGTACTTC. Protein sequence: CSVEWVGYQETQYF.

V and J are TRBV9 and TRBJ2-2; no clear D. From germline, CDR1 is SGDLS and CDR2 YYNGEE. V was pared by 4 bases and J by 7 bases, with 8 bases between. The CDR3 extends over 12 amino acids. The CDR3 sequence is CASSPRIGELFF. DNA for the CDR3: TGTGCCAGCAGCCCTCGGATCGGGGAGCTGTTTTTT.

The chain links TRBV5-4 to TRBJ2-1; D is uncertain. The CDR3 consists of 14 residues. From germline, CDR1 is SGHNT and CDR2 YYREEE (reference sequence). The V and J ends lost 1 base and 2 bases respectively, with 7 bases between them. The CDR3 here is CASSLRAAYNEQFF. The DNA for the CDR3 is TGTGCCAGCAGCTTGAGGGCCGCCTACAATGAGCAGTTCTTC.

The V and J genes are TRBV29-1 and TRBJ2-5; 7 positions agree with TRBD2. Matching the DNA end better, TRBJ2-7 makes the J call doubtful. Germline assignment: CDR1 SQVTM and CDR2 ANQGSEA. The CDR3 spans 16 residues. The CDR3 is CSVDASSGGGRDEQYF. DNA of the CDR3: TGCAGCGTTGACGCTTCCTCCGGCGGGGGACGGGACGAGCAGTACTTC.

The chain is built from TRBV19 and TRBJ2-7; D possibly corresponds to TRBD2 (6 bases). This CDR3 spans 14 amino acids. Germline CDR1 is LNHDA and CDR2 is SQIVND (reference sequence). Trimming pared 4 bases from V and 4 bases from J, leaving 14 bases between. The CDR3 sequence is CASSKAEGRYEQYF. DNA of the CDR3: TGTGCCAGTAGTAAAGCCGAGGGGAGGTACGAGCAGTACTTC.

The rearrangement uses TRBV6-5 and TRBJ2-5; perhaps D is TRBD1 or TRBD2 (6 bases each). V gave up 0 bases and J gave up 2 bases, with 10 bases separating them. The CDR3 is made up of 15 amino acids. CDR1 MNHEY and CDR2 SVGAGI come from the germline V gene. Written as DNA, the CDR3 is TGTGCCAGCAGTTACTCGGAGGGGGGTCAAGAGACCCAGTACTTC. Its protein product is CASSYSEGGQETQYF.

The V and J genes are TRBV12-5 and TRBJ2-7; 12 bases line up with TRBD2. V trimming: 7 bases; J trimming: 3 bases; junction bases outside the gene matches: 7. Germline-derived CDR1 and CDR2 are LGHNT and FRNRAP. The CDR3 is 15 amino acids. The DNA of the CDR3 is TGTGCTAGTGCCCCAGGACTAGCGGGACACTACGAGCAGTACTTC. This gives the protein CASAPGLAGHYEQYF.

The CDR3 sequence: CASSGTGGAKGETQYF. CDR3 sequence (DNA): TGCGCCAGCTCGGGGACAGGGGGCGCGAAAGGGGAGACCCAGTACTTC. The V and J genes are TRBV4-1 and TRBJ2-5, with 12 positions matching TRBD1. Germline CDR1 and CDR2: MGHRA and YSYEKL. V was clipped by 8 bases and J by 5 bases; unmatched bases: 12. This CDR3 is 16 amino acids long.

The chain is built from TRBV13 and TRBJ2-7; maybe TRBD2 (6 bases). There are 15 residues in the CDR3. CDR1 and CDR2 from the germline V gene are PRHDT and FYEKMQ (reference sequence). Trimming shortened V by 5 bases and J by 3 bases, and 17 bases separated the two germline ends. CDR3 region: CASSPPEEGLYEQYF. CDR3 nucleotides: TGTGCCAGCAGCCCCCCCGAGGAGGGACTCTACGAGCAGTACTTC.